The T cell receptor (beta chain) under discussion was sequenced for a study of glioma-infiltrating T cells after dendritic cell vaccination. Overall study context: Patients had newly diagnosed or recurrent glioblastoma and received dendritic cell vaccines. Three intradermal dendritic cell vaccine injections were given every two weeks. Between about 2003 and 2013, patients got autologous tumor lysate-pulsed dendritic cell vaccines.

With 4 bases removed from V and 5 bases from J, the gap between germline ends came to 14 bases. Germline V lookup: CDR1 SEHNR, CDR2 FQNEAQ (reference sequence). The CDR3 loop spans 14 amino acids. The PCR used 60 V beta and 13 J beta primers. Sequencing was performed with immunoSEQ multiplex PCR; in TCRdb, only in-frame clones are kept and a portion is missing. The repertoire includes approximately 92,000 clones, 65% to 85% of them detected once, and 5.4% sits in the top ten. Time point denoted: after dendritic cell vaccination, including at tumor progression/relapse. This chain joins TRBV7-9 and TRBJ2-5; D is perhaps TRBD2 (6 bases). The input for sequencing was blood, taken after dendritic cell vaccination. The TCR comes from a human donor with glioblastoma. DNA for the CDR3: TGTGCCAGCAGCTCCCCGACTAGACCCGAGACCCAGTACTTC. This translates into CASSSPTRPETQYF.